A selection of T cell receptor beta chains follows, all from one sample in a study of blood T cell repertoires in COVID-19. Profiling relied on immunoSEQ multiplex PCR, and the TCRdb table lists in-frame clones only, not all of them. The data contain some 190,000 clones, 70% to 90% of them seen just once; the ten biggest clones take up about 5.1%. The sequenced material came from peripheral blood. The receptors originated from a woman in her 70s with active or convalescent COVID-19. CDR3s include the opening cysteine and the closing phenylalanine or tryptophan. D genes are given only for firm matches. A clone size is listed for some rows: how often the clone was seen (once, few, many), or a class if it is expanded.

>-|TRBV5-1|-|TRBJ1-4
TGCGCCAGCAGCTTGGCCCAGACAGCAACTAATGAAAAACTGTTTTTT
CASSLAQTATNEKLFF
>-|TRBV18|-|TRBJ2-1
TGTGCCAGCTGCCTCGGTCAAAACTCCTACAATGAGCAGTTCTTC
CASCLGQNSYNEQFF
>TRBD1|TRBV28|-|TRBJ1-2
TGTGCCAGCAGTCCGGGGACAGCGCACGGCTATGGCTACACCTTC
CASSPGTAHGYGYTF
>TRBD2|TRBV5-6|-|TRBJ2-3
TGTGCCAGCAGGAAAACCGGGGGGGAAACAGATACGCAGTATTTT
CASRKTGGETDTQYF
>TRBD2|TRBV24-1|-|TRBJ2-1
TGTGCCACCCGGTCGTCGACTAGCGGGCCATGCAATGAGCAGTTCTTC
CATRSSTSGPCNEQFF
>TRBD2|TRBV19|-|TRBJ2-5
TGTGCCAGTAGCGGGAGGTTACAAGAGACCCAGTACTTC
CASSGRLQETQYF
>-|TRBV7-3|-|TRBJ2-1
TGTGCCAGCAGCTTAATGTACGGGTCGGGTGAGCAGTTCTTC
CASSLMYGSGEQFF
>TRBD2|TRBV19|-|TRBJ2-3
TGTGCCAGTAGTACAGGACTAGCGGACACAGATACGCAGTATTTT
CASSTGLADTDTQYF
>-|TRBV6-5|few|TRBJ1-3
TGTGCCAGCAGGCCACCTGACAGGCCGGGAAACACCATATATTTT
CASRPPDRPGNTIYF
>TRBD2|TRBV10-3|-|TRBJ2-2
TGTGCCATCAGTGAGTGGCTAGCGGGAGGGCCGAGCACCGGGGAGCTGTTTTTT
CAISEWLAGGPSTGELFF
>TRBD2|TRBV6-4|-|TRBJ2-1
TGTGCCAGCAGTGACCACGGGACTAGCGGGGACAATGAGCAGTTCTTC
CASSDHGTSGDNEQFF
>TRBD2|TRBV5-1|-|TRBJ2-3
TGCGCCAGCAGGAGACTAGCTCAAACTAGCACAGATACGCAGTATTTT
CASRRLAQTSTDTQYF
>-|TRBV7-9|-|TRBJ2-4
TGTGCCAGCAGCTCACATCAGGGTTTAGCCAAAAACATTCAGTACTTC
CASSSHQGLAKNIQYF
>-|TRBV4-1|-|TRBJ2-3
TGCGCCAGCAGCGTTAGCGGAACAGATACGCAGTATTTT
CASSVSGTDTQYF
>TRBD1|TRBV5-1|-|TRBJ2-1
TGCGCCAGCAGCCTCCAGGGGGCGCTTATCGATGAGCAGTTCTTC
CASSLQGALIDEQFF
>TRBD1|TRBV7-6|-|TRBJ2-5
TGTGCCAGCAGACCTACAGGGGTAGAGACCCAGTACTTC
CASRPTGVETQYF
>TRBD1|TRBV19|-|TRBJ2-3
TGTGCCAGTAGTATTCCTACAGGGGGGAGCACAGATACGCAGTATTTT
CASSIPTGGSTDTQYF
>TRBD1|TRBV9|-|TRBJ1-5
TGTGCCAGCAGCAGCGGACAGGGTATTTCCCAGCCCCAGCATTTT
CASSSGQGISQPQHF
>-|TRBV6-4|-|TRBJ2-7
TGCCCCAACTGGCGGTACTACGAGCAGTACTTC
CPNWRYYEQYF
>TRBD2|TRBV29-1|-|TRBJ2-1
TGCAGCGTTGTGCGCGGGAGTGGGCTTAATGAGCAGTTCTTC
CSVVRGSGLNEQFF
>-|TRBV6-5|-|TRBJ2-2
TGTGCCAGCAGGCCTCAAGGGGCCGGGGAGCTGTTTTTT
CASRPQGAGELFF
>-|TRBV21-1|once|TRBJ2-2
TGTGCCAGCAGCAAAGCGAGGGGGGGCACCGGGGAGCTGTTTTTT
CASSKARGGTGELFF
>TRBD1|TRBV19|-|TRBJ2-5
TGTGCCAGTAGTCCCTGGGACAGGGGATTTGGGGCGACCCAGTACTTC
CASSPWDRGFGATQYF
>TRBD2|TRBV5-1|-|TRBJ2-1
TGCGCCAGCAGATACGTGACGGGCGGGAGCTCCTACAATGAGCAGTTCTTC
CASRYVTGGSSYNEQFF
>-|TRBV27|-|TRBJ2-5
TGTGCCAGCAGTTTAAGAGAGAGAGGGACCCAGTACTTC
CASSLRERGTQYF
>-|TRBV21-1|-|TRBJ2-3
TGTGCCAGCAGCAGCCCGGGACTTTCCTCCCAGGGTACGCAGTATTTT
CASSSPGLSSQGTQYF
>-|TRBV28|-|TRBJ1-5
TGTGCCAGCAGTCCCCCCCCGTGGAGTCCCCAGCATTTT
CASSPPPWSPQHF
>-|TRBV6-5|few|TRBJ1-2
TGTGCCAGCGGGGAGAACTATGGCTACACCTTC
CASGENYGYTF
>TRBD2|TRBV10-3|-|TRBJ2-3
TGTGCCATCAGTGGGGCTAGCGGAGATACGCAGTATTTT
CAISGASGDTQYF
>-|TRBV7-8|-|TRBJ2-2
TGTGCCAGCAGCTCAGACACCGGGGAGCTGTTTTTT
CASSSDTGELFF
>-|TRBV6-4|-|TRBJ2-2
TGTGCCAGCAGGACAGAGCTTAACACCGGGGAGCTGTTTTTT
CASRTELNTGELFF
>-|TRBV2|-|TRBJ2-7
TGTGCCAGCAGTTCGAGCTCCTACGAGCAGTACTTC
CASSSSSYEQYF
>TRBD1|TRBV10-1|-|TRBJ2-1
TGCGCCAGCAGTGGCTCCCAGGGGGTTTACAATGAGCAGTTCTTC
CASSGSQGVYNEQFF
>-|TRBV5-1|-|TRBJ2-7
TGCGCCAGCAGCTTCAGCACTAGTAGTTACGAGCAGTACTTC
CASSFSTSSYEQYF
>TRBD2|TRBV11-3|-|TRBJ2-1
TGTGCCAGCAGCGCGGGAGTTTACAATGAGCAGTTCTTC
CASSAGVYNEQFF
>-|TRBV6-5|once|TRBJ1-1
TGTGCCAGCGTTTCCCCTGTCACTGAAGCTTTCTTT
CASVSPVTEAFF
>TRBD1|TRBV2|-|TRBJ1-1
TGTGCCAGCAGGGAGGACAGGGCCTACACTGAAGCTTTCTTT
CASREDRAYTEAFF
>TRBD2|TRBV24-1|-|TRBJ2-1
TGTGCCACCAGTGACCGGACTAGCGGGAGGGGTAATGAGCAGTTCTTC
CATSDRTSGRGNEQFF
>TRBD1|TRBV7-6|-|TRBJ2-1
TGTGCCAGCAGCTTAAGGTCCCCCAGGGGGTCCAATGAGCAGTTCTTC
CASSLRSPRGSNEQFF
>TRBD1|TRBV27|-|TRBJ1-6
TGTGCCAGCAGTTTATCGGAGGGGACAGGGGGTTCACCCCTCCACTTT
CASSLSEGTGGSPLHF
>-|TRBV7-9|once|TRBJ1-1
TGTGCCAGCAGCTTCTGGCAGGGAGGGGAGGAAGCTTTCTTT
CASSFWQGGEEAFF
>TRBD2|TRBV5-1|-|TRBJ2-1
TGCGCCAGCAGCTTTATAGCGGGAGCGATCAATGAGCAGTTCTTC
CASSFIAGAINEQFF
>-|TRBV6-6|-|TRBJ1-1
TGTGCCAGCAGCTGGACAGTGGGCACTGAAGCTTTCTTT
CASSWTVGTEAFF
>-|TRBV2|-|TRBJ1-4
TGTGCCAGCCGAAAGAGGGTTGAAAAACTGTTTTTT
CASRKRVEKLFF
>-|TRBV6-5|-|TRBJ1-2
TGTGCCAGCAGAATCCCAGGGACTAACTATGGCTACACCTTC
CASRIPGTNYGYTF